This T cell receptor beta chain is drawn from a study of PD-1 and CTLA-4 blockade in melanoma. The table came from immunoSEQ multiplex PCR; TCRdb's copy has only in-frame clones and leaves some out. The sample holds about 30,000 clones, 88% seen once. This CDR3 has 14 amino acids. Germline V gene lookup returns CDR1 MGHDK and CDR2 SYGVNS. Trimming took off 7 bases at V and 8 bases at J, with 20 bases between the two ends. The source is a human donor with melanoma. This chain connects TRBV25-1 to TRBJ1-2; weak D call: TRBD1 (5 bases). The sample consisted of CD8+ T cells from peripheral blood, taken from a patient given anti-PD-1 treatment. DNA of the CDR3: TGTGCCAGCACCCCCTGGGACCAGGAGACAGGCTACACCTTC. Protein product: CASTPWDQETGYTF.